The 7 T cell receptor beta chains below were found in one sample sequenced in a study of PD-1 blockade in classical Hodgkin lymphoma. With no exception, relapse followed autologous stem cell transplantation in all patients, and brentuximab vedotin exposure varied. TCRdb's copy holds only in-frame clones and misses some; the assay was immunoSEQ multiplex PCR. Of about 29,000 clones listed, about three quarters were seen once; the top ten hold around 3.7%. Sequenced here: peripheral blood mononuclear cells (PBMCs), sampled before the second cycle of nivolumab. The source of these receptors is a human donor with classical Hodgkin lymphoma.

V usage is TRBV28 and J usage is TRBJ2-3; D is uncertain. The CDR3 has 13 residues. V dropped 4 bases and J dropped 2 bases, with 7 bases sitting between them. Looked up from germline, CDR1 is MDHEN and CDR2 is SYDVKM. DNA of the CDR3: TGTGCCAGCAGTTCTCCGGTCACAGATACGCAGTATTTT. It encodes CASSSPVTDTQYF.

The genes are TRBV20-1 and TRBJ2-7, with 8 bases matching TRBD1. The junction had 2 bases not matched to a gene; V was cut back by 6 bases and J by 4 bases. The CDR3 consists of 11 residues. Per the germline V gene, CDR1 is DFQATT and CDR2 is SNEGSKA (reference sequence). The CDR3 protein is CSATGGYEQYF. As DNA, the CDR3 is TGCAGTGCCACAGGGGGGTACGAGCAGTACTTC.

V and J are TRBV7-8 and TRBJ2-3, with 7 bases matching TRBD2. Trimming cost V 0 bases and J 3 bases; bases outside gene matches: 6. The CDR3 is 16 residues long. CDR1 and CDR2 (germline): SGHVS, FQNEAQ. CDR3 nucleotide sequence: TGTGCCAGCAGCTTAGCGGGCGGGAGTCAAACAGATACGCAGTATTTT. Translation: CASSLAGGSQTDTQYF.

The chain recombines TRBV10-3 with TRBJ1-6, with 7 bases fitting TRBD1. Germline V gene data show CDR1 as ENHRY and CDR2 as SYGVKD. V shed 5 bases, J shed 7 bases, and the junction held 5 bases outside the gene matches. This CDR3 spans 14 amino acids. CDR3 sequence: CAISNGTANSPLHF. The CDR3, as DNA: TGTGCCATCAGTAACGGGACAGCCAATTCACCCCTCCACTTT.

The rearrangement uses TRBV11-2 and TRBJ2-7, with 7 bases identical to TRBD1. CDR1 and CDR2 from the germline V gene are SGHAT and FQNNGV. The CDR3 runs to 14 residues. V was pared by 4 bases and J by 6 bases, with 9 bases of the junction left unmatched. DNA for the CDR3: TGTGCCAGCAGCTCGACCCAGGACAGGATCGAGCAGTACTTC. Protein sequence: CASSSTQDRIEQYF.

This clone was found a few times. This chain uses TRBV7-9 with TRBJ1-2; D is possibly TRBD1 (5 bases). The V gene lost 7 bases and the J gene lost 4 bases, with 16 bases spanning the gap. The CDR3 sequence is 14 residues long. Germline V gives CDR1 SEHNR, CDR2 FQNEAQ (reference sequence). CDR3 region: CASTRGSQIYGYTF. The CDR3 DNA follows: TGTGCCAGCACCCGGGGCAGCCAGATCTATGGCTACACCTTC.

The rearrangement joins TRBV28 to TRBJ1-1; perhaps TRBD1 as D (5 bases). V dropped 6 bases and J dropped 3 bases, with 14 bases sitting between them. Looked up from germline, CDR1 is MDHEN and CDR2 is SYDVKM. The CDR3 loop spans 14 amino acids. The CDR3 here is CASREEGLYTEAFF. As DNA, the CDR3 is TGTGCCAGCAGGGAAGAGGGGTTATACACTGAAGCTTTCTTT.